Each of the 23 T cell receptor beta chains below was sequenced from the same sample in a study of blood T cell repertoires in COVID-19. TCRdb's table, derived via immunoSEQ multiplex PCR, lists solely in-frame clones and lacks some. The sample lists under 300,000 clones, 84% seen once, with over 1.1% in the top ten. Source material: peripheral blood. These TCRs come from a human donor with COVID-19, enrolled during active disease. The donor label of this sample is uncertain.

Worth noting for this clone: Distinct nucleotide sequences in the sample also encode this CDR3. The genes are TRBV5-4 and TRBJ2-2; the D gene is possibly TRBD2 (6 bases). Trimming cost V 0 bases and J 5 bases, with 8 bases left between them. The CDR3 has 14 residues. Germline V lookup: CDR1 SGHNT, CDR2 YYREEE (reference sequence). CDR3: CASSLAGSTGELFF. The DNA for the CDR3 is TGTGCCAGCAGCTTGGCCGGGAGTACCGGGGAGCTGTTTTTT.

The rearrangement uses TRBV30 and TRBJ1-2; 11 bases map to TRBD1. Germline trimming cut 4 bases from V and 4 bases from J; bases unmatched to any gene: 5. The length of the CDR3 is 14 residues. Looked up from germline, CDR1 is GTSNPN and CDR2 is SVGIG (reference sequence). The CDR3: CAWTPDRGPYGYTF. For the CDR3, the DNA is TGTGCCTGGACCCCGGACAGGGGGCCCTATGGCTACACCTTC.

Written as DNA, the CDR3 is TGTGCCAGCAGCTTCCCCCTAGGGGAGGTTTTCGAAGCTTTCTTT. Translation gives CASSFPLGEVFEAFF. J is TRBJ1-1 and V is TRBV5-4, with D perhaps matching TRBD1 (5 bases). From germline, CDR1 is SGHNT and CDR2 YYREEE (reference sequence). V lost 2 bases to trimming and J lost 8 bases, with 19 bases between them. The CDR3 spans 15 residues.

This CDR3 is CASSPLGQPTGELFF. CDR3 bases: TGTGCCAGCAGCCCGTTAGGACAACCCACCGGGGAGCTGTTTTTT. The chain combines TRBV7-3 with TRBJ2-2, with D possibly TRBD1 on 5 matching bases. Germline CDR1 reads SGHTA; CDR2 reads FQGTGA. CDR3 length equals 15 residues. V was pared by 5 bases and J by 4 bases, with 14 bases between.

This clone has only a few counts. The J gene is TRBJ1-4, the V gene TRBV4-3; TRBD1 agrees at 9 bases. Trimming removed 4 bases from V and 7 bases from J; junction bases left unmatched: 10. The V gene's germline CDR1 is LGHNA and CDR2 YSLEER. This CDR3 has 16 amino acids. DNA for the CDR3: TGCGCCAGCAGCCCCACCCCGGGACAGGGTGTTGAAAAACTGTTTTTT. It translates to CASSPTPGQGVEKLFF.

This CDR3 is CASSSGGGNEQFF. The DNA of the CDR3 is TGTGCCAGCAGCAGCGGGGGGGGGAATGAGCAGTTCTTC. The chain couples TRBV12-3 or TRBV12-4 to TRBJ2-1; 10 nucleotides line up with TRBD2. Germline trimming cut 6 bases from V and 7 bases from J; bases unmatched to any gene: 3. The CDR3 has 13 amino acids.

V usage is TRBV11-2 and J usage is TRBJ2-1; TRBD2 aligns across 14 bases. CDR3 length: 16 amino acids. Losses at the gene ends were 5 bases for V and 8 bases for J; bases not matched to a gene: 8. Per germline, CDR1 SGHAT and CDR2 FQNNGV. The CDR3 nucleotides are TGTGCCAGCAGCATCGGGACTAGCGGGAGTAGTCATGAGCAGTTCTTC. The encoded protein is CASSIGTSGSSHEQFF.

Only a few counts were recorded for this clone. The V gene is TRBV7-2, the J gene TRBJ2-2, with TRBD2 matching 10 bases. V gave up 4 bases and J gave up 3 bases; unmatched junction bases: 8. Looked up from germline, CDR1 is SGHTA and CDR2 is FQGNSA. This CDR3 comprises 17 residues. CDR3 bases: TGTGCCAGCAGCTCCCTCCTAGCGGGAGTTTACACCGGGGAGCTGTTTTTT. This translates into CASSSLLAGVYTGELFF.

The chain recombines TRBV28 with TRBJ2-3; 11 bases fit TRBD1. V was clipped by 6 bases and J by 1 base; unmatched bases: 15. Germline values: CDR1 MDHEN, CDR2 SYDVKM. The CDR3 is 19 amino acids. This chain's CDR3 is CASSPRPKGQGDGTDTQYF. Here the CDR3 DNA reads TGTGCCAGCAGCCCTCGACCCAAGGGACAGGGGGATGGCACAGATACGCAGTATTTT. Together with reference TRBV28 and TRBJ2-3, the CDR3 gives the full variable domain: DVKVTQSSRYLVKRTGEKVFLECVQDMDHENMFWYRQDPGLGLRLIYFSYDVKMKEKGDIPEGYSVSREKKERFSLILESASTNQTSMYLCASSPRPKGQGDGTDTQYFGPGTRLTVL.

The gene calls are TRBV2 and TRBJ2-1; D is perhaps TRBD2 (6 bases). Germline lookup yields CDR1 SNHLY and CDR2 FYNNEI. CDR3 length: 13 amino acids. Trimming shortened V by 6 bases and J by 10 bases, and 16 bases separated the two germline ends. The CDR3 sequence: CASRGLTVQEQFF. The CDR3 DNA is TGTGCCAGCAGAGGACTAACAGTCCAAGAGCAGTTCTTC.

This chain links TRBV6-6 with TRBJ2-3; the match to TRBD2 covers 10 bases. This CDR3 has 15 residues. Trimming took 7 bases from V and 5 from J; bases not matched to a gene: 9. CDR1 is MNHNY and CDR2 is SVGAGI in the germline V gene (reference sequence). CDR3 loop: CASTTSGKRGDTQYF. CDR3 DNA sequence: TGTGCCAGCACCACTAGCGGGAAGAGGGGAGATACGCAGTATTTT.

This clone was seen a handful of times. The chain recombines TRBV6-6 with TRBJ2-1; maybe TRBD2 (5 bases). This CDR3 is 15 amino acids long. The V gene lost 2 bases and the J gene lost 7 bases, with 15 bases spanning the gap. CDR1 and CDR2 (germline): MNHNY, SVGAGI (reference sequence). The CDR3 protein is CASSYAGGAWNEQFF. In DNA, the CDR3 is TGTGCCAGCAGTTACGCGGGCGGAGCCTGGAATGAGCAGTTCTTC.

The V and J genes are TRBV5-6 and TRBJ1-6; no firm D call. Germline CDR1 reads SGHDT; CDR2 reads YYEEEE. CDR3 size: 16 residues. Trimming stripped 1 base from V and 9 bases from J, with 17 bases between. CDR3 loop: CASSLYVSRVGSPLHF. The DNA for the CDR3 is TGTGCCAGCAGCTTGTATGTTTCGAGGGTGGGTTCACCCCTCCACTTT. Looking up the rest from reference TRBV5-6 and TRBJ1-6 gives the full variable domain: DAGVTQSPTHLIKTRGQQVTLRCSPKSGHDTVSWYQQALGQGPQFIFQYYEEEERQRGNFPDRFSGHQFPNYSSELNVNALLLGDSALYLCASSLYVSRVGSPLHFGNGTRLTVT.

The chain links TRBV27 to TRBJ2-3; 8 bases match TRBD1. Germline trimming cut 1 base from V and 5 bases from J; bases unmatched to any gene: 17. There are 19 residues in the CDR3. Germline CDR1 reads MNHEY; CDR2 reads SMNVEV (reference sequence). The DNA of the CDR3 is TGTGCCAGCAGTTTATTAGGGTTCGAGACTGGACAGGGCGGAGATACGCAGTATTTT. Residues: CASSLLGFETGQGGDTQYF.

This sequence joins TRBV30 and TRBJ2-7; D may be TRBD1 (7 bases). The CDR3 covers 12 residues. V gave up 8 bases and J gave up 7 bases, with 18 bases separating them. CDR1 GTSNPN and CDR2 SVGIG come from the germline V gene (reference sequence). Here the CDR3 reads CAKEGARGEQYF. CDR3 sequence (DNA): TGTGCCAAGGAGGGGGCCAGGGGGGAGCAGTACTTC.

This clone was counted once. Other DNA variants within this sample encode the same CDR3. This rearrangement joins TRBV2 to TRBJ2-7; TRBD2 matches at 11 bases. V gave up 2 bases and J gave up 4 bases; unmatched junction bases: 4. This CDR3 is 15 amino acids long. The V gene's germline CDR1 is SNHLY and CDR2 FYNNEI. CDR3 amino acids: CASSESLAGGYEQYF. CDR3 nucleotide sequence: TGTGCCAGCAGTGAAAGTCTAGCGGGAGGATACGAGCAGTACTTC.

This chain joins TRBV7-2 and TRBJ2-1; weak D call: TRBD2 (6 bases). V was pared by 5 bases and J by 3 bases, with 17 bases between. Per the germline V gene, CDR1 is SGHTA and CDR2 is FQGNSA. The CDR3 covers 16 residues. This CDR3 reads CASSQTGRGGYNEQFF. The CDR3 DNA reads TGTGCCAGCAGCCAGACCGGGCGGGGAGGCTACAATGAGCAGTTCTTC.

The J gene is TRBJ2-1, the V gene TRBV29-1; perhaps TRBD2 as D (5 bases). V lost 4 bases to trimming and J lost 3 bases, with 13 bases between them. Germline lookup yields CDR1 SQVTM and CDR2 ANQGSEA. The length of the CDR3 is 14 residues. The CDR3 DNA sequence: TGCAGCGTTGTAAAGCGAGGGAACTACAATGAGCAGTTCTTC. Amino acid sequence: CSVVKRGNYNEQFF.

The chain links TRBV5-1 to TRBJ2-1, with 7 bases that match TRBD2. Germline values: CDR1 SGHRS, CDR2 YFSETQ. J lost 8 bases, V lost 0 bases, and 5 bases had no gene match. This CDR3 has 14 amino acids. The CDR3 sequence is CASSLETSSDEQFF. CDR3 DNA: TGCGCCAGCAGCTTGGAGACTAGCTCCGATGAGCAGTTCTTC.

The chain recombines TRBV28 with TRBJ1-3, with a possible D match to TRBD1 (6 bases). Germline CDR1 reads MDHEN; CDR2 reads SYDVKM. The CDR3 length is 16 residues. V dropped 10 bases and J dropped 4 bases, with 23 bases sitting between them. The CDR3 is CATFLSGGPRGNTIYF. The CDR3 DNA sequence: TGTGCCACCTTCCTTTCGGGGGGGCCAAGGGGAAACACCATATATTTT.

V gene TRBV20-1 combines with J gene TRBJ2-1; maybe TRBD2 (5 bases). CDR3 length equals 10 residues. Germline V gene data show CDR1 as DFQATT and CDR2 as SNEGSKA (reference sequence). The CDR3 loop reads CAEGDNEQFF. The CDR3 DNA reads as TGCGCCGAGGGTGACAATGAGCAGTTCTTC.

The J gene is TRBJ1-3, the V gene TRBV30, with a tentative D call TRBD1 (5 bases). Trimming removed 0 bases at V and 5 bases at J, with 14 bases between. CDR3 length: 15 residues. Looked up from germline, CDR1 is GTSNPN and CDR2 is SVGIG (reference sequence). The chain's CDR3 is CAWSVGGRARNTIYF. The CDR3 coding sequence is TGTGCCTGGAGTGTAGGCGGCAGGGCAAGAAACACCATATATTTT. The full variable domain, its missing parts supplied by reference TRBV30 and TRBJ1-3, is SQTIHQWPATLVQPVGSPLSLECTVEGTSNPNLYWYRQAAGRGLQLLFYSVGIGQISSEVPQNLSASRPQDRQFILSSKKLLLSDSGFYLCAWSVGGRARNTIYFGEGSWLTVV.

J is TRBJ1-2 and V is TRBV3-1 (or the pseudogene TRBV3-2); the match to TRBD1 covers 9 bases. Trimming cost V 1 base and J 4 bases; bases outside gene matches: 4. This CDR3 is built from 15 residues. Germline V lookup: CDR1 LGHDT, CDR2 YNNKEL (reference sequence). Here the CDR3 DNA reads TGTGCCAGCAGCCAAGGGAACAGGGGGCTCTATGGCTACACCTTC. Residues: CASSQGNRGLYGYTF.